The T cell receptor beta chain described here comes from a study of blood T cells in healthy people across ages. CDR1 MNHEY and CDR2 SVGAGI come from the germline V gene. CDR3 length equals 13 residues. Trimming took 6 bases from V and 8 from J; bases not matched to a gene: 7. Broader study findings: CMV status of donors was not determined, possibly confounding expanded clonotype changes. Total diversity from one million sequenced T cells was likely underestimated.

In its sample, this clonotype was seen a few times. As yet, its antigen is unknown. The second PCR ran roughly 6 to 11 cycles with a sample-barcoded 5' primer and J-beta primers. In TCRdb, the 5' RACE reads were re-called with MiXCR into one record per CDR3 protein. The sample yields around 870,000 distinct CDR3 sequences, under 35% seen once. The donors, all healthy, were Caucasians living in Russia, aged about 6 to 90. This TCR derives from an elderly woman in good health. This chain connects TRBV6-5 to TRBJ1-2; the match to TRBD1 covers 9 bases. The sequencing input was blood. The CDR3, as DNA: TGTGCCAGCAGGCACAGGGGGCGAGAAGGCTACACCTTC. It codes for CASRHRGREGYTF.